A selection of T cell receptor beta chains follows, all from one sample in a study of shared clonotypes between healthy human individuals. Data came from immunoSEQ multiplex PCR; TCRdb stores just in-frame clones and leaves some out. Of 600,000 to 800,000 clones detected, 72% appear once; the ten largest clones hold about 1.8%. The specimen sequenced was memory CD4+ T cells sorted from blood. These receptors were collected from a woman under 40 in good health. Each CDR3 is given with its conserved first and last residue. Fields, in order: V gene, clone size, D gene, J gene, CDR3 protein, CDR3 DNA. D genes are given only for firm matches. Clone size, where shown, is once, few, many, or a class for clones that have expanded.

TRBV5-6	NA	NA	TRBJ1-4	CASSLRVEEKLFF	TGTGCCAGCAGTTTACGGGTAGAGGAAAAACTGTTTTTT
TRBV28	NA	TRBD2	TRBJ2-1	CASSSPSGSNEQFF	TGTGCCAGCAGTTCCCCCAGCGGGAGCAATGAGCAGTTCTTC
TRBV7-6	NA	NA	TRBJ2-2	CASLSSRTGELFF	TGTGCCAGTCTTTCTAGTCGCACCGGGGAGCTGTTTTTT
TRBV28	NA	TRBD1	TRBJ1-3	CASSFYRGLGNTIYF	TGTGCCAGCAGCTTTTACAGGGGGCTGGGAAACACCATATATTTT
TRBV5-4	NA	TRBD1	TRBJ2-7	CASSLGQGVREQYF	TGTGCCAGCAGCTTAGGGCAGGGGGTCCGCGAGCAGTACTTC
TRBV11-2	few	NA	TRBJ1-1	CASIILRSTEAFF	TGTGCCAGCATCATATTAAGGAGTACTGAAGCTTTCTTT
TRBV29-1	NA	NA	TRBJ2-7	CSAEVASSYEQYF	TGCAGCGCTGAAGTAGCGAGCTCCTACGAGCAGTACTTC
TRBV30	few	NA	TRBJ1-1	CACSRTEAFF	TGTGCCTGCTCCCGGACTGAAGCTTTCTTT
TRBV10-2	NA	TRBD2	TRBJ2-3	CASRTSVTDTQYF	TGCGCCAGCAGGACTAGCGTCACAGATACGCAGTATTTT
TRBV25-1	NA	NA	TRBJ2-7	CASEPGGRYEQYF	TGTGCCAGCGAACCCGGGGGGCGGTACGAGCAGTACTTC
TRBV18	many	TRBD1	TRBJ2-7	CASSETGQGGDEQYF	TGTGCCAGCTCCGAGACCGGACAGGGGGGGGACGAGCAGTACTTC
TRBV18	NA	NA	TRBJ2-3	CASSPVRDSTDTQYF	TGTGCCAGCTCACCAGTTCGGGACAGCACAGATACGCAGTATTTT
TRBV11-2	NA	NA	TRBJ2-1	CASSFAQPNEQFF	TGTGCCAGCAGCTTTGCACAGCCCAATGAGCAGTTCTTC
TRBV5-4	NA	TRBD2	TRBJ2-2	CASSTGLAGGVNTGELFF	TGTGCCAGCAGCACGGGACTAGCGGGAGGGGTGAACACCGGGGAGCTGTTTTTT
TRBV29-1	NA	TRBD1	TRBJ1-4	CSVVGQLNEKLFF	TGCAGCGTTGTGGGACAGTTAAATGAAAAACTGTTTTTT
TRBV11-3	NA	NA	TRBJ1-5	CASSLAGASNQPQHF	TGTGCCAGCAGCTTAGCCGGTGCTAGCAATCAGCCCCAGCATTTT